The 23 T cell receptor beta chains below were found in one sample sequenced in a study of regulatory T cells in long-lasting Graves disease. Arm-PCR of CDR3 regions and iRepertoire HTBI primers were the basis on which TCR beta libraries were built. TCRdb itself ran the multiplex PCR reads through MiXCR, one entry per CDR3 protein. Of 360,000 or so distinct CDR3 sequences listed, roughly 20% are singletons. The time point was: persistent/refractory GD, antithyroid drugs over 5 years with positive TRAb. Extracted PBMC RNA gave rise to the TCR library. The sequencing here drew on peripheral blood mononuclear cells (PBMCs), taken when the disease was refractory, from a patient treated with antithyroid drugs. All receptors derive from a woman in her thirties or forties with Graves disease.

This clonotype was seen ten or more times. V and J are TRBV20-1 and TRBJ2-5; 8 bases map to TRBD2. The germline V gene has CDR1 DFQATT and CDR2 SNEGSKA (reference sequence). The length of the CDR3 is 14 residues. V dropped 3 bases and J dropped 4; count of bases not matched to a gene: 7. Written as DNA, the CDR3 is TGCAGTGCTAGGACGGGACTAGGCATAGAGACCCAGTACTTC. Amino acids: CSARTGLGIETQYF.

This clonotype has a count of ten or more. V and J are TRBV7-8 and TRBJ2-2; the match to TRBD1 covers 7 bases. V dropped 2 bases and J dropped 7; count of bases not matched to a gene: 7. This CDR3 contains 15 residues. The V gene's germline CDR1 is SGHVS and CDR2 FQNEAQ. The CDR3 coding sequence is TGTGCCAGCAGCTTACGGACAGGAATAGGCGGGGAGCTGTTTTTT. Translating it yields CASSLRTGIGGELFF.

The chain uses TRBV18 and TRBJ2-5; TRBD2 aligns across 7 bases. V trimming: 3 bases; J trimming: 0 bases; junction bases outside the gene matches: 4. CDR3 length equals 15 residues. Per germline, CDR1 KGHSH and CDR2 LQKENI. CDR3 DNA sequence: TGTGCCAGCTCACCTAACGGACTAGACCAAGAGACCCAGTACTTC. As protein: CASSPNGLDQETQYF.

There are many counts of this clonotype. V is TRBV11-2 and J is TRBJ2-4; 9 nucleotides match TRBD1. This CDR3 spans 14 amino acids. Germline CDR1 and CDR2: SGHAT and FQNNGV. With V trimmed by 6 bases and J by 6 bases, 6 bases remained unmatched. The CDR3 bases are TGTGCCAGCAGTTCACGACAGGGGGGAAACATTCAGTACTTC. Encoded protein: CASSSRQGGNIQYF. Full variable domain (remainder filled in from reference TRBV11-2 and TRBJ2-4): EAGVAQSPRYKIIEKRQSVAFWCNPISGHATLYWYQQILGQGPKLLIQFQNNGVVDDSQLPKDRFSAERLKGVDSTLKIQPAKLEDSAVYLCASSSRQGGNIQYFGAGTRLSVL.

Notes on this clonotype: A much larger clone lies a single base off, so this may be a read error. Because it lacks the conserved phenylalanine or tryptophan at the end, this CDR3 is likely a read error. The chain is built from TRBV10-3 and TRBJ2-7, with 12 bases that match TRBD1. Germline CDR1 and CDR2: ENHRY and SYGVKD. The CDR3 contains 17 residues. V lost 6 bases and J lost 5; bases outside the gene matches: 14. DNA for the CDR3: TGTGCCATCAGAAGAGGGACAGGGGGCGACGGGAGGGACGAGCAGTACCTC. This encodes CAIRRGTGGDGRDEQYL.

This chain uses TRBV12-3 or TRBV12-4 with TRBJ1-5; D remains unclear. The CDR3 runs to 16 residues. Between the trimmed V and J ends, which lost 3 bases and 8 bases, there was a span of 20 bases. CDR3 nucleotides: TGTGCCAGCAGTTTCCCCGGGAGGTCTATCCAGGAGCCCCAGCATTTT. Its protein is CASSFPGRSIQEPQHF.

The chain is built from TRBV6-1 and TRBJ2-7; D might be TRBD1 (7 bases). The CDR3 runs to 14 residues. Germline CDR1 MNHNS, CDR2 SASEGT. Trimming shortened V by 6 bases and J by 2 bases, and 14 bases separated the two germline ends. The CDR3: CASRGRQGAYEQYV. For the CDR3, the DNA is TGTGCCAGCAGAGGGAGGCAGGGGGCCTACGAGCAGTACGTC.

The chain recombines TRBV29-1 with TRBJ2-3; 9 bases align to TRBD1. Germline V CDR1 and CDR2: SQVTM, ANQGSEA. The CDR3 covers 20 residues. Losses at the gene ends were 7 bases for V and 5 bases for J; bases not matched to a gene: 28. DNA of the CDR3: TGCAGCGCTCGGGACAGGGCACTCTCAATCACGGTTACGGTGAGAGATACGCAGTATTTT. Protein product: CSARDRALSITVTVRDTQYF.

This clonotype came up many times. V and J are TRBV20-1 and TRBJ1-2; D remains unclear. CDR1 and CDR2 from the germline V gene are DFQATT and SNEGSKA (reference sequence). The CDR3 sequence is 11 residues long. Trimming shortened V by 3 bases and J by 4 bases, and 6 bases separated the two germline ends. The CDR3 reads CSARTVYGYTF. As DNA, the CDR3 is TGCAGTGCTAGGACCGTCTATGGCTACACCTTC.

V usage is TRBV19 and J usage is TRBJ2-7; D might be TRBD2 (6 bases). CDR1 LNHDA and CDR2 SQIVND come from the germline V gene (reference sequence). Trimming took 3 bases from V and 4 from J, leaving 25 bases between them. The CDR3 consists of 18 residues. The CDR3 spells CASSMLGPGTGPTYEQYF. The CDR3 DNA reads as TGTGCCAGTAGTATGTTAGGCCCGGGGACTGGGCCGACATACGAGCAGTACTTC.

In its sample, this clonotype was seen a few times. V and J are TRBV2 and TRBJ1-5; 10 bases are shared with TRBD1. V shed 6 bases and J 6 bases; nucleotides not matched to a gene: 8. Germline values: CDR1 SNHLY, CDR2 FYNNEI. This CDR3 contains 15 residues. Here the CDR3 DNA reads TGTGCCAGCAGCACTGGACAGGGGGAATTTCAGCCCCAGCATTTT. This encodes CASSTGQGEFQPQHF.

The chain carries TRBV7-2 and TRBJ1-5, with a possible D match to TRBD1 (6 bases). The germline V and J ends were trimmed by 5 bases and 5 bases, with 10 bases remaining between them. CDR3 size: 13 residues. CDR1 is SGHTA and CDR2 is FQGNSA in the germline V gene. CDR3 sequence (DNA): TGTGCCAGCAGCCAGGGGCCGGATCAGCCCCAGCATTTT. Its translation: CASSQGPDQPQHF. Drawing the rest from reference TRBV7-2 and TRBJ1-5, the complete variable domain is GAGVSQSPSNKVTEKGKDVELRCDPISGHTALYWYRQSLGQGLEFLIYFQGNSAPDKSGLPSDRFSAERTGGSVSTLTIQRTQQEDSAVYLCASSQGPDQPQHFGDGTRLSIL.

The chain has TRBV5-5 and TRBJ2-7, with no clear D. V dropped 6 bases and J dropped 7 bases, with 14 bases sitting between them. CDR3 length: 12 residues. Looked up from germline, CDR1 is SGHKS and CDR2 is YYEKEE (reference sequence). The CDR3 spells CASTLSEGEQYF. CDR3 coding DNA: TGTGCCAGCACCCTCAGCGAAGGTGAGCAGTACTTC. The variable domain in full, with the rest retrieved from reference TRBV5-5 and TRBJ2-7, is DAGVTQSPTHLIKTRGQQVTLRCSPISGHKSVSWYQQVLGQGPQFIFQYYEKEERGRGNFPDRFSARQFPNYSSELNVNALLLGDSALYLCASTLSEGEQYFGPGTRLTVT.

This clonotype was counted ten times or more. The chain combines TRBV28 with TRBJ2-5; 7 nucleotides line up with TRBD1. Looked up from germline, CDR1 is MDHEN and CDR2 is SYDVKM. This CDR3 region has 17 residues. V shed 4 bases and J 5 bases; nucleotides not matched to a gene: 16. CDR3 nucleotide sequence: TGTGCCAGCAGTTCCGCCAAAACTCTAGGGGGCGTGGAGACCCAGTACTTC. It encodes CASSSAKTLGGVETQYF.

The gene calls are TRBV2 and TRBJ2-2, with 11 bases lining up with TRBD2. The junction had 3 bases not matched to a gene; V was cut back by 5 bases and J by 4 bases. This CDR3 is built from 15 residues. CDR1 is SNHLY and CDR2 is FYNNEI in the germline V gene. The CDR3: CASSPTSGTTGELFF. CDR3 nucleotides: TGTGCCAGCAGTCCGACTAGCGGGACCACCGGGGAGCTGTTTTTT.

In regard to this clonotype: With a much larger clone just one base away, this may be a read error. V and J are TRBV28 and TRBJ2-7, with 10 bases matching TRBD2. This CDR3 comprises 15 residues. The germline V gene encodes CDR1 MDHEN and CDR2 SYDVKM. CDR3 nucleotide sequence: TGTGCCAGCAGTCCCTTACTAGCGGGGCCTCGGGAGCAGTGCTTC. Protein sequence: CASSPLLAGPREQCF. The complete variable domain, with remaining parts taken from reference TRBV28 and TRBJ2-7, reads DVKVTQSSRYLVKRTGEKVFLECVQDMDHENMFWYRQDPGLGLRLIYFSYDVKMKEKGDIPEGYSVSREKKERFSLILESASTNQTSMYLCASSPLLAGPREQCFGPGTRLTVT.

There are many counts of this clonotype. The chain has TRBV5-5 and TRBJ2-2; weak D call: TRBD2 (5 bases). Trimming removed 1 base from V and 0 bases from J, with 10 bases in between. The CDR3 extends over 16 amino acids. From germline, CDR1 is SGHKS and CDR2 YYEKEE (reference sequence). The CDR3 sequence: CASSLLTIANTGELFF. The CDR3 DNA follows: TGTGCCAGCAGCTTGTTGACTATAGCGAACACCGGGGAGCTGTTTTTT.

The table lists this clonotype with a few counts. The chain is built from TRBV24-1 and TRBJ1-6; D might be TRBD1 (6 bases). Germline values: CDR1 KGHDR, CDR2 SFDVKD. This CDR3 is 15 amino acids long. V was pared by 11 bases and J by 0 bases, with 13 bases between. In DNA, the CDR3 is TGTGCCAACCAAACAGGGAGCTCCTATAATTCACCCCTCCACTTT. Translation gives CANQTGSSYNSPLHF.

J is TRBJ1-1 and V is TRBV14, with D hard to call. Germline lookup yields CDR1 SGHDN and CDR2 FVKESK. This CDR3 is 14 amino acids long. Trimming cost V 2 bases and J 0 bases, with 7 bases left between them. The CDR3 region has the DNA TGTGCCAGCAGCCAATTATCCTTGAACACTGAAGCTTTCTTT. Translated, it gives CASSQLSLNTEAFF.

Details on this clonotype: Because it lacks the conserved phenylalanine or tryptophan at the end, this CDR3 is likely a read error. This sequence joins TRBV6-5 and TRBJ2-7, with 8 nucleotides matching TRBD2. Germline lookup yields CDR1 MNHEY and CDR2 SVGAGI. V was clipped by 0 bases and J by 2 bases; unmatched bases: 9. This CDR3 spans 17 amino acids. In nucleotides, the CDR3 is TGTGCCAGCAGTTACTCGGGGTATAGCGGGACTCCCTACGAGCAGTACTCC. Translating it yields CASSYSGYSGTPYEQYS.

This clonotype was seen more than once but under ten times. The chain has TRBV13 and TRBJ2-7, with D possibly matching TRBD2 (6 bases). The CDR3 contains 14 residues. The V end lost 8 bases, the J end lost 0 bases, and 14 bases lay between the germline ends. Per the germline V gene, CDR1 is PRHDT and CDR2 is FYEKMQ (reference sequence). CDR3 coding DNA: TGTGCCAGCCGCAGTGCGGGGACCTCCTACGAGCAGTACTTC. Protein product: CASRSAGTSYEQYF.

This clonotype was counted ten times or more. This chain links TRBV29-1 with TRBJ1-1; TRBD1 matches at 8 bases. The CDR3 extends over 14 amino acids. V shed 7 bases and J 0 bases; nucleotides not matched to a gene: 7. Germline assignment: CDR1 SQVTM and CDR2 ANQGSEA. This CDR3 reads CSGGTGTMNTEAFF. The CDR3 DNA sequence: TGCAGCGGGGGGACAGGAACTATGAACACTGAAGCTTTCTTT.

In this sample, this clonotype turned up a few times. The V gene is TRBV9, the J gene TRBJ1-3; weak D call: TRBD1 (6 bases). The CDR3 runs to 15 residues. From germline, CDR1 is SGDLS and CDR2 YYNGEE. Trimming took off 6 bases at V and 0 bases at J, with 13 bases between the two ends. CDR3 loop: CASTATGFSGNTIYF. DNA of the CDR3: TGTGCCAGCACCGCAACAGGGTTCTCTGGAAACACCATATATTTT.